These 24 T cell receptor beta chains originate from one sample sequenced in a study of blood T cell repertoires in COVID-19. Assay used: immunoSEQ multiplex PCR; TCRdb lists only in-frame clones, some missing. Altogether 60,000 to 65,000 clones are present, about 75% being singletons, with the ten largest covering around 32%. Sequenced material: peripheral blood. The receptors come from a human donor in a cohort sampled during active COVID-19.

This sequence joins TRBV29-1 and TRBJ2-4, with a possible D match to TRBD2 (5 bases). Trimming cost V 4 bases and J 4 bases, with 11 bases left between them. The CDR3 covers 13 residues. The V gene's germline CDR1 is SQVTM and CDR2 ANQGSEA. The CDR3 DNA is TGCAGCGTTGGAGGGATTATTAAAAACATTCAGTACTTC. Residues: CSVGGIIKNIQYF.

This clone was seen a few times. The chain joins TRBV5-1 to TRBJ1-2, with a weak D call TRBD1 (6 bases). Germline V CDR1 and CDR2: SGHRS, YFSETQ. The length of the CDR3 is 15 residues. Trimming removed 5 bases from V and 3 bases from J, with 17 bases in between. As DNA, the CDR3 is TGCGCCAGCAGTCAGGGACAAGTGCGCTACTATGGCTACACCTTC. Protein product: CASSQGQVRYYGYTF.

V and J are TRBV28 and TRBJ2-7, with 7 bases identical to TRBD2. The J segment lost 2 bases and the V segment lost 5 bases, leaving 6 bases of the junction unmatched. The CDR3 consists of 14 residues. CDR1 and CDR2 from the germline V gene are MDHEN and SYDVKM. The CDR3 coding sequence is TGTGCCAGCAGTCCTAGCGGAAGAACCTACGAGCAGTACTTC. Protein: CASSPSGRTYEQYF.

The CDR3 bases are TGCAGCGTTTCCGCCACGACGGAGTTGGGAGCTTTCTTT. Its protein is CSVSATTELGAFF. The rearrangement joins TRBV29-1 to TRBJ1-1; no firm D call. CDR3 length equals 13 residues. CDR1 and CDR2 (germline): SQVTM, ANQGSEA. Between the trimmed V and J ends, which lost 5 bases and 10 bases, there was a span of 20 bases.

A word on this clone: The junction departs from the called germline gene at one end, perhaps through a read error. The chain uses TRBV5-1 and TRBJ2-2, with D perhaps matching TRBD2 (5 bases). The CDR3 runs to 15 residues. The V gene's germline CDR1 is SGHRS and CDR2 YFSETQ. The CDR3, as DNA: TGCGCCAGCAGTTTGGTAAGCGGCAACACCGGGGAGCTGTTTTTT. Translation: CASSLVSGNTGELFF.

This rearrangement joins TRBV28 to TRBJ2-3; D is possibly TRBD2 (6 bases). Trimming removed 3 bases at V and 2 bases at J, with 15 bases between. This CDR3 contains 16 residues. Germline V gene lookup returns CDR1 MDHEN and CDR2 SYDVKM. The CDR3 DNA sequence: TGTGCCAGCAGTTTGGTCGTTACTAGCTCCACAGATACGCAGTATTTT. Translated, it gives CASSLVVTSSTDTQYF.

This sequence joins TRBV28 and TRBJ2-1; 15 nucleotides line up with TRBD2. Germline lookup yields CDR1 MDHEN and CDR2 SYDVKM. V lost 5 bases, J lost 4 bases, and 18 bases stayed unmatched. CDR3 length equals 21 residues. This chain's CDR3 is CASSGHTGLAGGRALYNEQFF. The DNA of the CDR3 is TGTGCCAGCAGTGGACACACGGGACTAGCGGGAGGCCGCGCCTTGTACAATGAGCAGTTCTTC.

This rearrangement joins TRBV4-2 to TRBJ1-4; possibly TRBD1 for D (5 bases). Germline V gives CDR1 LGHNA, CDR2 YNFKEQ. CDR3 length: 16 residues. Trimming pared 0 bases from V and 0 bases from J, leaving 8 bases between. The CDR3 DNA follows: TGTGCCAGCAGCCAAGAACCGGGGGCAACTAATGAAAAACTGTTTTTT. Translating gives CASSQEPGATNEKLFF.

V and J are TRBV6-5 and TRBJ1-6; tentatively, D is TRBD1 (6 bases). Germline CDR1 is MNHEY and CDR2 is SVGAGI. Trimming left V 6 bases short and J 10 bases short, with 16 bases between. The CDR3 contains 14 residues. DNA for the CDR3: TGTGCCAGCAGGACACAGGGAGGGTCGTCACCCCTCCACTTT. It is translated as CASRTQGGSSPLHF.

The chain employs TRBV11-2 and TRBJ1-1; possibly TRBD1 for D (5 bases). V lost 1 base and J lost 0, with 9 bases in between. The length of the CDR3 is 15 residues. Germline V CDR1 and CDR2: SGHAT, FQNNGV. The CDR3 DNA sequence: TGTGCCAGCAGCTTAGTATCAGGGCTGAACACTGAAGCTTTCTTT. Amino acids: CASSLVSGLNTEAFF.

The chain uses TRBV20-1 and TRBJ1-1, with unresolved D. CDR1 and CDR2 (germline): DFQATT, SNEGSKA (reference sequence). The CDR3 spans 10 residues. Trimming stripped 4 bases from V and 4 bases from J, with 4 bases between. The CDR3 DNA reads as TGCAGTGCTACTGTCACTGAAGCTTTCTTT. It is translated as CSATVTEAFF.

CDR3 protein: CASRATDMSSYEQYF. The CDR3 DNA follows: TGTGCCAGCAGGGCAACGGACATGAGCTCCTACGAGCAGTACTTC. The rearrangement links TRBV25-1 to TRBJ2-7, with D perhaps TRBD1 (5 bases). CDR3 length equals 15 residues. The germline V gene has CDR1 MGHDK and CDR2 SYGVNS. Trimming removed 6 bases at V and 0 bases at J, with 15 bases between.

CDR3 DNA: TGTGCCTGGAGTGTACCAGGGGGCAGATCTGGGGCCAACGTCCTGACTTTC. Its translation is CAWSVPGGRSGANVLTF. The V gene is TRBV30, the J gene TRBJ2-6; TRBD1 agrees at 8 bases. The CDR3 is 17 amino acids. CDR1 is GTSNPN, CDR2 SVGIG, per germline (reference sequence). Trimming at V came to 0 bases and at J to 1 base, leaving 5 bases not matched to a gene.

This chain links TRBV7-2 with TRBJ2-3; 8 positions agree with TRBD2. The CDR3 contains 15 residues. Germline assignment: CDR1 SGHTA and CDR2 FQGNSA. The J segment lost 1 base and the V segment lost 2 bases, leaving 2 bases of the junction unmatched. Here the CDR3 DNA reads TGTGCCAGCAGCTTACGGGAGGGCGGCACAGATACGCAGTATTTT. It specifies CASSLREGGTDTQYF. Based on the CDR3 plus reference TRBV7-2 and TRBJ2-3, the full variable domain is GAGVSQSPSNKVTEKGKDVELRCDPISGHTALYWYRQSLGQGLEFLIYFQGNSAPDKSGLPSDRFSAERTGGSVSTLTIQRTQQEDSAVYLCASSLREGGTDTQYFGPGTRLTVL.

This clone was seen a handful of times. The chain recombines TRBV4-3 with TRBJ1-2; 8 positions match TRBD1. This CDR3 has 16 residues. In germline, CDR1 is LGHNA, CDR2 YSLEER. The V segment lost 3 bases and the J segment 7 bases; nucleotides outside the gene matches: 13. The CDR3 spells CASSHHTPGTGGGYTF. In DNA form, the CDR3 reads TGCGCCAGCAGCCATCATACCCCCGGGACAGGTGGTGGCTACACCTTC.

The chain has TRBV19 and TRBJ2-2; 12 nucleotides align to TRBD2. This CDR3 has 16 residues. The ends lost 6 bases at V and 1 base at J; junction bases unmatched: 3. Per the germline V gene, CDR1 is LNHDA and CDR2 is SQIVND (reference sequence). CDR3 residues: CASRMTSGGNTGELFF. The CDR3 region has the DNA TGTGCCAGTAGGATGACTAGCGGGGGGAACACCGGGGAGCTGTTTTTT.

The gene calls are TRBV2 and TRBJ1-2, with a tentative D call TRBD1 (5 bases). This CDR3 is 12 amino acids long. CDR1 and CDR2 (germline): SNHLY, FYNNEI. Trimming removed 5 bases at V and 4 bases at J, with 8 bases between. CDR3 DNA: TGTGCCAGCAGTCCCAGGGTCTATGGCTACACCTTC. Protein: CASSPRVYGYTF.

The V and J genes are TRBV27 and TRBJ2-1; 11 bases line up with TRBD1. The length of the CDR3 is 16 residues. Losses at the gene ends were 3 bases for V and 9 bases for J; bases not matched to a gene: 10. Germline lookup yields CDR1 MNHEY and CDR2 SMNVEV (reference sequence). The CDR3 loop reads CASSFSGDRGKGEQFF. The CDR3 bases are TGTGCCAGCAGTTTCTCGGGGGACAGGGGGAAAGGTGAGCAGTTCTTC.

The rearrangement links TRBV14 to TRBJ1-2; 7 bases are shared with TRBD1. This CDR3 has 13 residues. Germline V CDR1 and CDR2: SGHDN, FVKESK. The V and J ends lost 3 bases and 4 bases, in that order; junction bases with no gene match: 2. CDR3 sequence: CASSHDRAYGYTF. As DNA, the CDR3 is TGTGCCAGCAGCCACGACAGGGCCTATGGCTACACCTTC.

The chain couples TRBV7-3 to TRBJ2-5, with TRBD2 as a possible D gene (6 bases). This CDR3 comprises 13 residues. V lost 1 base and J lost 6, with 9 bases in between. Germline V lookup: CDR1 SGHTA, CDR2 FQGTGA. In DNA form, the CDR3 reads TGTGCCAGCAGCTTAAACGCGGGAAAGACCCAGTACTTC. As protein: CASSLNAGKTQYF.

The chain combines TRBV2 with TRBJ2-3, with 7 bases identical to TRBD2. This CDR3 has 13 amino acids. J lost 7 bases, V lost 5 bases, and 6 bases had no gene match. CDR1 is SNHLY and CDR2 is FYNNEI in the germline V gene. CDR3 residues: CASSLRLANTQYF. The CDR3 DNA is TGTGCCAGCAGTCTAAGACTAGCTAATACGCAGTATTTT.

The CDR3 reads CARSQNTGELFF. In nucleotides, the CDR3 is TGTGCCAGAAGCCAGAACACCGGGGAGCTGTTTTTT. J is TRBJ2-2 and V is TRBV5-3; D gene uncertain. TRBV5-3 is an ORF for which the function is uncertain. This CDR3 has 12 amino acids. V dropped 4 bases and J dropped 1 base, with 2 bases sitting between them.

This clone was seen a single time. The chain is built from TRBV6-5 and TRBJ1-3, with 7 bases aligning to TRBD1. The length of the CDR3 is 13 residues. V was pared by 8 bases and J by 8 bases, with 9 bases of the junction left unmatched. The germline V gene has CDR1 MNHEY and CDR2 SVGAGI. For the CDR3, the DNA is TGTGCCAGCTCGCAAACAGGGGTCCACACCATATATTTT. Translation: CASSQTGVHTIYF.

The CDR3 spells CASSSFGGEAFF. CDR3 nucleotide sequence: TGTGCCAGCAGCTCCTTTGGCGGTGAAGCTTTCTTT. The V and J genes are TRBV7-2 and TRBJ1-1, with no clear D. The CDR3 contains 12 residues. CDR1 is SGHTA, CDR2 FQGNSA, per germline. Trimming stripped 4 bases from V and 7 bases from J, with 10 bases between.